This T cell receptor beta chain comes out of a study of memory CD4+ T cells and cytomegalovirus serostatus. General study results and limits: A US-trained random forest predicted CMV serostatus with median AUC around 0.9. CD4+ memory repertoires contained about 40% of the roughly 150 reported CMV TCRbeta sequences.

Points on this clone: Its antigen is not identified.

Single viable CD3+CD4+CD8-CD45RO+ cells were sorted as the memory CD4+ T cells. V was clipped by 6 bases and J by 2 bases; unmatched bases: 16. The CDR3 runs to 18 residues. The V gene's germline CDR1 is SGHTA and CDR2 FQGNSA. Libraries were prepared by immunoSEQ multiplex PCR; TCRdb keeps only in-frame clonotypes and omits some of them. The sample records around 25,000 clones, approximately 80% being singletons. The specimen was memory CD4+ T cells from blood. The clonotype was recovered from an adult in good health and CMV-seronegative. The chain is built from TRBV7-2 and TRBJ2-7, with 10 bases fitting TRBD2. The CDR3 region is CASRGTGEREGRTYEQYF. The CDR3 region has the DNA TGTGCCAGCAGGGGGACCGGGGAGCGGGAGGGGAGAACCTACGAGCAGTACTTC.